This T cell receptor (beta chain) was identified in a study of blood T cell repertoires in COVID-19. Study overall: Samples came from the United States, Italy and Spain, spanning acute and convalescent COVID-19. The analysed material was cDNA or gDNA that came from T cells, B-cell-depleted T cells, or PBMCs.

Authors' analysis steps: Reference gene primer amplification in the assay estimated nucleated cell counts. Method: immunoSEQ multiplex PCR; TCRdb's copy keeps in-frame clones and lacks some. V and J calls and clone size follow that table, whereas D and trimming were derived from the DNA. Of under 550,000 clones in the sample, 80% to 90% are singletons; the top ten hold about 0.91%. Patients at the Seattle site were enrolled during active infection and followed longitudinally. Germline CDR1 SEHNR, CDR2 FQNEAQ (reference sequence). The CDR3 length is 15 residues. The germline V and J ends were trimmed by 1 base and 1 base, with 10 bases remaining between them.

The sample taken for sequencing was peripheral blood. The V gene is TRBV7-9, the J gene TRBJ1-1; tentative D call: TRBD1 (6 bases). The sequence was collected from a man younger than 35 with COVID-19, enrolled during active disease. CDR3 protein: CASSLGTGPNTEAFF. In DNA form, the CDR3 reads TGTGCCAGCAGCTTAGGAACAGGGCCGAACACTGAAGCTTTCTTT.